This TCR beta chain comes out of a study of T cells expressing NK-cell markers. General observations from the study: Over 5 donors carried dominant NKG2C+ clonotypes that made up roughly 1.0-7.0% of their CD8+ T cells. Whether expanded NKG2C+ T cell clones recognized HCMV stayed uncertain.

Germline V gene sequence: CDR1 SNHLY, CDR2 FYNNEI. The CDR3 contains 13 residues. For this clonotype: The antigen remains undetermined.

One entry per CDR3 protein, without DNA, is what TCRdb gives after re-calling the 5' RACE reads. The sample data list 150,000 to 200,000 distinct CDR3 sequences. The receptor's source is a man aged 18 to 70 in good health. The material sequenced was blood T cells: a sorted CD56 or NKG2C T cell subset, CD4+ or CD8+ T cells, or bulk PBMC T cells (not recorded which). The chain employs TRBV2 and TRBJ1-4; TCRdb's D call, TRBD1, is unchecked because there is no DNA. This CDR3 is CASRVNRNEKLFF. The full variable domain, rest sourced from reference TRBV2 and TRBJ1-4, is EPEVTQTPSHQVTQMGQEVILRCVPISNHLYFYWYRQILGQKVEFLVSFYNNEISEKSEIFDDQFSVERPDGSNFTLKIRSTKLEDSAMYFCASRVNRNEKLFFGSGTQLSVL.